This T cell receptor beta chain emerged from a study of graft-versus-host responses after intestinal transplantation. Using immunoSEQ multiplex PCR, the repertoire was profiled, and TCRdb retains in-frame clones only, with some absent. The sample shows roughly 50,000 clones, less than 95% of them seen only once. The CDR3 contains 16 residues. Trimming took 10 bases from V and 0 from J, leaving 16 bases between them. The germline gives CDR1 ENHRY, CDR2 SYGVKD. V gene TRBV10-3 combines with J gene TRBJ2-6, with D tentatively TRBD1 (6 bases). Sample: PBMCs, taken roughly 95 weeks after intestinal transplant. The TCR was taken from a human patient who received an intestinal transplant, so some T cells may come from the graft donor. CDR3 region: CATKGTPSSGANVLTF. The CDR3 DNA is TGTGCCACCAAGGGGACACCCAGCTCTGGGGCCAACGTCCTGACTTTC.